The T cell receptor beta chain under discussion was sequenced for a study of blood T cell repertoires in COVID-19. The wider study: The analysed material was cDNA or gDNA that came from T cells, B-cell-depleted T cells, or PBMCs.

Original methodology: How many nucleated cells were present was estimated from reference gene primer amplification. Clones were sequenced by immunoSEQ multiplex PCR, and TCRdb holds only the in-frame ones, with some missing. Clone size and V and J calls were adopted from that table, with D and trimming inferred from the DNA. The sample records fewer than 200,000 clones, about 85% being singletons. The trim removed 6 bases at V and 6 bases at J, leaving 10 bases unmatched. This CDR3 spans 15 amino acids. Germline-derived CDR1 and CDR2 are MNHEY and SVGAGI. The V call is TRBV6-5, the J call TRBJ1-2, with 10 bases matching TRBD1. Specimen: peripheral blood. This clonotype was sampled from a man aged 55 to 69 who had recovered from COVID-19. The CDR3 DNA follows: TGTGCCAGCAGAGAGATGACCGGGACAGGGGATGGCTACACCTTC. It specifies CASREMTGTGDGYTF.